The T cell receptor beta chain under discussion was sequenced for a study of shared clonotypes between healthy human individuals. Of note for this clone: Its target is not known. Other DNA sequences of this sample code for an identical CDR3.

Study-wide findings and caveats: Sequencing depth was expected to influence donor clonotype sharing. Memory subsets generally showed lower estimated richness than naive subsets.

The assay ran at deep level. Using immunoSEQ multiplex PCR, the repertoire was profiled, and TCRdb retains in-frame clones only, with some absent. The repertoire has millions of clones, 93% of them found once; the top ten carry 0.39%. Only Caucasian adults living in Nashville, Tennessee served as donors. CDR3 length: 15 amino acids. Germline loops: CDR1 SGHTA, CDR2 FQGTGA. Trimming pared 4 bases from V and 0 bases from J, leaving 13 bases between. This sequence joins TRBV7-3 and TRBJ2-7; D is uncertain. The sequenced material came from naive CD4+ T cells from PBMCs. The subset denotes: CD45RA+ positively selected. The source is a man aged 18 to 29 in good health. Some clones in this sample may be carry-over from other donors' samples. The CDR3: CASSYRGGSSYEQYF. CDR3 in DNA: TGTGCCAGCAGCTATAGAGGTGGTAGCTCCTACGAGCAGTACTTC. Looking up the rest from reference TRBV7-3 and TRBJ2-7 gives the full variable domain: GAGVSQTPSNKVTEKGKYVELRCDPISGHTALYWYRQSLGQGPEFLIYFQGTGAADDSGLPNDRFFAVRPEGSVSTLKIQRTERGDSAVYLCASSYRGGSSYEQYFGPGTRLTVT.